A single T cell receptor (beta chain) is shown here with its context. The sample belongs to a study of B cell selection in AIRE deficiency. The sorted conventional CD4 T cells were gated as CD4+CD127+. Assay: immunoSEQ multiplex PCR; the TCRdb copy retains only in-frame clones and omits some. The sample lists about 24,000 clones, roughly 96% seen once, with roughly 0.16% in the top ten. This CDR3 is 15 amino acids long. V lost 6 bases to trimming and J lost 5 bases, with 16 bases between them. The germline gives CDR1 SGHVS, CDR2 FQNEAQ. The clonotype originates from a human donor in good health. The source material was CD4+CD127+ conventional T cells sorted from PBMCs. The chain has TRBV7-8 and TRBJ2-2; D is possibly TRBD1 or TRBD2 (5 bases each). The CDR3 is CASRLGGGRTGELFF. CDR3 DNA: TGTGCCAGCAGGCTCGGTGGGGGACGGACCGGGGAGCTGTTTTTT.